This is a list of T cell receptor beta chains from one sample in a study of cytomegalovirus exposure and HLA in healthy donors. TCRdb's copy holds only in-frame clones and misses some; the assay was immunoSEQ multiplex PCR. The sample contains approximately 160,000 clones, 75% to 85% of which appear only once. Sequencing was done on a sample of PBMCs. All receptors come from a woman aged 18-29 years in good health and CMV-seronegative. CDR3s include the opening cysteine and the closing phenylalanine or tryptophan. D genes are given only for firm matches. Expanded clones get a size class; other rows say once, few or many, or leave the size out.

>TRBD2|TRBV12-5|TRBJ2-1|once
CASNLGRGDLNNEQFF
TGTGCTAGTAACCTGGGGCGGGGGGACTTAAACAATGAGCAGTTCTTC
>TRBD2|TRBV29-1|TRBJ2-1|-
CSVVFGGRNNEQFF
TGCAGCGTTGTATTTGGCGGGAGAAACAATGAGCAGTTCTTC
>-|TRBV6-6|TRBJ2-3|once
CASSYLEGSTDTQYF
TGTGCCAGCAGTTACCTGGAGGGATCCACAGATACGCAGTATTTT
>-|TRBV27|TRBJ1-2|-
CASSSGVGGYTF
TGTGCCAGCAGTTCAGGGGTGGGAGGCTACACCTTC
>-|TRBV4-2|TRBJ2-3|-
CASSQDFSGVRMGDTQYF
TGTGCCAGCAGCCAAGATTTTTCGGGAGTCCGGATGGGGGATACGCAGTATTTT
>TRBD1|TRBV28|TRBJ1-4|-
CASSLFRGQGALWEKLFF
TGTGCCAGCAGTCTTTTCAGAGGACAGGGGGCTCTTTGGGAAAAACTGTTTTTT
>-|TRBV6-4|TRBJ2-2|-
CASSDSPSGELFF
TGTGCCAGCAGTGACTCCCCCAGCGGGGAGCTGTTTTTT
>-|TRBV5-6|TRBJ1-4|-
CASSRTVGFEKLFF
TGTGCCAGCAGTAGGACAGTTGGTTTCGAAAAACTGTTTTTT
>-|TRBV2|TRBJ2-3|-
CASSGVTAPTDTQYF
TGTGCCAGCAGTGGAGTAACAGCTCCTACAGATACGCAGTATTTT
>TRBD1|TRBV5-1|TRBJ2-2|-
CASSPFDRGNTGELFF
TGCGCCAGCAGCCCATTCGACAGGGGTAACACCGGGGAGCTGTTTTTT
>TRBD2|TRBV19|TRBJ2-1|-
CASGRGYNEQFF
TGTGCCAGTGGGAGGGGCTACAATGAGCAGTTCTTC
>-|TRBV9|TRBJ1-2|-
CASSVDSGQSNYGYTF
TGTGCCAGCAGCGTAGATTCGGGACAATCAAACTATGGCTACACCTTC
>TRBD2|TRBV6-1|TRBJ2-3|-
CASSELAGGPDTQYF
TGTGCCAGCAGTGAACTAGCGGGGGGGCCAGATACGCAGTATTTT
>TRBD2|TRBV5-1|TRBJ2-5|-
CASSLRRGRTAGETQYF
TGCGCCAGCAGCTTGCGGCGGGGGAGGACGGCCGGAGAGACCCAGTACTTC
>-|TRBV2|TRBJ1-5|-
CASRLDSRNQPQHF
TGTGCCAGCAGGCTGGACAGTCGCAATCAGCCCCAGCATTTT
>TRBD2|TRBV28|TRBJ2-7|-
CASTSPGTSGRGGPYEQYF
TGTGCCAGCACCTCTCCCGGGACTAGCGGGAGAGGGGGACCCTACGAGCAGTACTTC
>TRBD2|TRBV5-1|TRBJ2-1|-
CASSSASGGNEQFF
TGCGCCAGCAGCTCGGCGAGCGGGGGGAATGAGCAGTTCTTC
>TRBD1|TRBV7-6|TRBJ2-5|-
CASSFGTGKETQYF
TGTGCCAGCAGCTTCGGGACAGGGAAAGAGACCCAGTACTTC
>TRBD1|TRBV5-4|TRBJ1-6|-
CASSLATGQGVDSYNSPLHF
TGTGCCAGCAGCTTGGCGACGGGACAGGGGGTAGACTCCTATAATTCACCCCTCCACTTT
>TRBD2|TRBV11-2|TRBJ2-5|-
CASSLILAGETQYF
TGTGCCAGCAGCCTCATTCTAGCGGGAGAGACCCAGTACTTC
>-|TRBV28|TRBJ2-7|many
CASTLGLPSYEQYF
TGTGCCAGCACCTTGGGGCTACCAAGCTACGAGCAGTACTTC
>-|TRBV10-3|TRBJ1-1|-
CAISESSIINTEAFF
TGTGCCATCAGTGAGTCTAGTATTATAAACACTGAAGCTTTCTTT
>TRBD1|TRBV18|TRBJ2-2|-
CASSPFRQGNTGELFF
TGTGCCAGCTCACCATTCCGACAGGGTAACACCGGGGAGCTGTTTTTT
>-|TRBV27|TRBJ2-7|-
CASSSLDRTYEQYF
TGTGCCAGCAGTTCCCTTGACAGAACCTACGAGCAGTACTTC
>TRBD1|TRBV18|TRBJ1-2|-
CASSPSAGQGGVPHYGYTF
TGTGCCAGCTCACCATCGGCGGGACAGGGGGGCGTACCCCACTATGGCTACACCTTC
>TRBD2|TRBV6-1|TRBJ2-5|-
CASSRTSGDQETQYF
TGTGCCAGCAGCAGGACTAGCGGGGACCAAGAGACCCAGTACTTC
>TRBD1|TRBV7-9|TRBJ1-3|-
CASRQTSGQDSGNTIYF
TGTGCCAGCAGACAAACCTCAGGACAGGACTCTGGAAACACCATATATTTT
>-|TRBV4-1|TRBJ2-6|-
CASSQDSSSGANVLTF
TGCGCCAGCAGCCAAGACTCTAGCTCTGGGGCCAACGTCCTGACTTTC
>TRBD2|TRBV5-4|TRBJ2-7|-
CASSRGTSGYEQYF
TGTGCCAGCAGCCGCGGGACTAGCGGGTACGAGCAGTACTTC
>TRBD1|TRBV7-9|TRBJ1-5|-
CAGSLATGDQPQHF
TGTGCCGGCAGCTTAGCGACAGGGGATCAGCCCCAGCATTTT
>-|TRBV11-2|TRBJ1-1|-
CASSLVRTKGPAFF
TGTGCCAGCAGCTTAGTCCGGACAAAAGGGCCAGCTTTCTTT
>-|TRBV7-3|TRBJ2-1|once
CASSSSGTGYNEQFF
TGTGCCAGCAGCTCATCCGGGACTGGCTACAATGAGCAGTTCTTC
>-|TRBV25-1|TRBJ1-1|-
CASRDSLNTEAFF
TGTGCCAGCAGAGACAGCCTGAACACTGAAGCTTTCTTT
>-|TRBV2|TRBJ2-7|few
CASTHGAAPYEQYF
TGTGCCAGCACCCATGGAGCGGCCCCCTACGAGCAGTACTTC
>TRBD1|TRBV9|TRBJ1-1|-
CASSPRTGFNEAFF
TGTGCCAGCAGCCCCCGGACAGGGTTTAATGAAGCTTTCTTT
>-|TRBV28|TRBJ2-2|-
CASSLGGAYTGELFF
TGTGCCAGCAGTTTAGGGGGGGCGTACACCGGGGAGCTGTTTTTT
>-|TRBV5-4|TRBJ2-7|-
CASSFHYEQYF
TGTGCCAGCAGCTTCCACTACGAGCAGTACTTC
>TRBD1|TRBV7-9|TRBJ2-7|-
CASSWTGGNPDEQYF
TGTGCCAGCAGCTGGACAGGGGGCAATCCTGACGAGCAGTACTTC
>TRBD1|TRBV19|TRBJ2-3|-
CASSTIQGFGTDTQYF
TGTGCCAGTAGTACCATACAGGGGTTCGGCACAGATACGCAGTATTTT
>-|TRBV27|TRBJ2-7|-
CASSLQQTATYEQYF
TGTGCCAGCAGTTTACAGCAGACTGCTACCTACGAGCAGTACTTC
>TRBD1|TRBV5-1|TRBJ2-7|-
CASGDHRYSGTGSYEQYF
TGCGCCAGCGGAGACCATAGATATTCCGGGACAGGGTCCTACGAGCAGTACTTC
>-|TRBV6-5|TRBJ2-2|-
CASSSGVWTGELFF
TGTGCCAGCAGCTCCGGGGTTTGGACCGGGGAGCTGTTTTTT
>TRBD1|TRBV27|TRBJ2-5|-
CASSSRTGEYETQYF
TGTGCCAGCAGTTCGAGGACAGGGGAGTACGAGACCCAGTACTTC
>-|TRBV5-4|TRBJ1-6|-
CASSSGGGYKNSPLHF
TGTGCCAGCAGCTCTGGGGGGGGCTATAAGAATTCACCCCTCCACTTT
>TRBD2|TRBV7-6|TRBJ2-3|-
CASSLIASGTTDTQYF
TGTGCCAGCAGCTTAATAGCTAGCGGGACCACAGATACGCAGTATTTT
>-|TRBV18|TRBJ1-2|-
CASSAKSGGANYGYTF
TGTGCCAGCTCGGCCAAGTCGGGAGGAGCTAACTATGGCTACACCTTC
>TRBD1|TRBV6-1|TRBJ2-1|-
CASSAGTGQQFF
TGTGCCAGCAGTGCAGGGACAGGGCAGCAGTTCTTC
>-|TRBV18|TRBJ1-1|-
CASSPPGAQFMNTEAFF
TGTGCCAGCTCACCACCTGGGGCTCAGTTTATGAACACTGAAGCTTTCTTT
>TRBD2|TRBV2|TRBJ2-7|-
CASSVGLAASYEQYF
TGTGCCAGCAGCGTGGGCCTAGCGGCCTCCTACGAGCAGTACTTC
>-|TRBV6-1|TRBJ1-1|-
CASSEEFRGGRVKAFF
TGTGCCAGCAGTGAAGAGTTTAGGGGAGGGCGCGTAAAAGCTTTCTTT